A selection of T cell receptor beta chains follows, all from one sample in a study of cytomegalovirus exposure and HLA in healthy donors. The table came from immunoSEQ multiplex PCR; TCRdb's copy has only in-frame clones and leaves some out. The sample includes about 120,000 clones, roughly 60% of them seen just once. The sample consisted of PBMCs. All receptors derive from a man in his forties in good health and CMV-seropositive. The CDR3 runs from the conserved cysteine through the conserved F or W. The D gene is left open where the match is weak. Size values are once, few and many counts, or a class for expanded clones, and some rows have none.

clone size	V gene	D gene	J gene	CDR3 protein	CDR3 DNA
NA	TRBV29-1	NA	TRBJ2-4	CSGGGGGTYF	TGCAGCGGGGGTGGCGGGGGCACGTACTTC
few	TRBV7-8	TRBD2	TRBJ2-3	CASSLGLRTSGRTDTQYF	TGTGCCAGCAGCTTGGGGCTACGGACTAGCGGGAGGACAGATACGCAGTATTTT
NA	TRBV7-3	TRBD1	TRBJ2-5	CASSIAPGQGGAETQYF	TGTGCCAGCAGTATCGCTCCGGGACAGGGGGGCGCGGAGACCCAGTACTTC
NA	TRBV9	NA	TRBJ1-2	CASSVNPSDRYYGYTF	TGTGCCAGCAGCGTAAACCCCTCGGACAGATACTATGGCTACACCTTC
NA	TRBV6-5	NA	TRBJ2-3	CASSPPGTRTDTQYF	TGTGCCAGCAGTCCACCCGGGACTCGTACAGATACGCAGTATTTT
NA	TRBV2	TRBD2	TRBJ2-4	CASSEAGAGLMSIQYF	TGTGCCAGCAGTGAAGCGGGAGCGGGATTGATGAGCATTCAGTACTTC
NA	TRBV15	NA	TRBJ2-3	CATSRAPGATDTQYF	TGTGCCACCAGCAGAGCCCCCGGAGCAACAGATACGCAGTATTTT
NA	TRBV4-2	NA	TRBJ2-2	CASSQVRIPLPGELFF	TGTGCCAGCAGCCAAGTCAGGATCCCTTTGCCCGGGGAGCTGTTTTTT
NA	TRBV27	TRBD1	TRBJ1-6	CASSGTGYNSPLHF	TGTGCCAGCAGCGGGACAGGGTATAATTCACCCCTCCACTTT
NA	TRBV5-1	NA	TRBJ1-1	CASSLVAGQNTEAFF	TGCGCCAGCAGCTTGGTAGCGGGCCAGAACACTGAAGCTTTCTTT
NA	TRBV9	TRBD1	TRBJ1-1	CASSVQGQMNTEAFF	TGTGCCAGCAGCGTACAGGGACAGATGAACACTGAAGCTTTCTTT
NA	TRBV18	NA	TRBJ1-2	CASSDPGQPYGYTF	TGTGCCAGCTCAGATCCCGGACAGCCCTATGGCTACACCTTC
NA	TRBV6-6	TRBD1	TRBJ1-5	CASRTGGGNQPQHF	TGTGCCAGCAGGACAGGGGGGGGAAATCAGCCCCAGCATTTT
large	TRBV6-1	TRBD1	TRBJ2-7	CASNRDRGRYEQYF	TGTGCCAGCAACCGGGACAGGGGGAGGTACGAGCAGTACTTC
NA	TRBV30	NA	TRBJ2-5	CAWSDGRQWQETQYF	TGTGCCTGGAGCGACGGGAGACAGTGGCAAGAGACCCAGTACTTC
NA	TRBV30	NA	TRBJ2-7	CAWSVTGYEQYF	TGTGCCTGGAGTGTTACGGGATACGAGCAGTACTTC
NA	TRBV7-9	NA	TRBJ2-7	CASSQDISYEQYF	TGTGCCAGCAGCCAGGACATATCCTACGAGCAGTACTTC
NA	TRBV9	NA	TRBJ1-4	CASSVNPGWGRREKLFF	TGTGCCAGCAGCGTAAACCCCGGGTGGGGGAGGCGAGAAAAACTGTTTTTT
NA	TRBV7-6	TRBD1	TRBJ1-3	CASSLAGTAGNTIYF	TGTGCCAGCAGCTTAGCGGGGACAGCTGGAAACACCATATATTTT
NA	TRBV7-2	NA	TRBJ2-3	CASSLTRGTDTQYF	TGTGCCAGCAGCTTAACGCGAGGTACAGATACGCAGTATTTT
NA	TRBV7-3	TRBD1	TRBJ2-3	CASSSGQGIDTQYF	TGTGCCAGCAGCTCAGGACAGGGAATAGATACGCAGTATTTT
NA	TRBV7-3	NA	TRBJ2-5	CASSSSMVETQYF	TGTGCCAGCAGCTCGTCTATGGTGGAGACCCAGTACTTC
NA	TRBV7-8	NA	TRBJ1-1	CASSARARGNTEAFF	TGTGCCAGCAGCGCCCGAGCGCGAGGAAACACTGAAGCTTTCTTT
NA	TRBV6-5	TRBD2	TRBJ2-7	CASSPKGGSSYEQYF	TGTGCCAGCAGCCCCAAGGGCGGGAGTTCCTACGAGCAGTACTTC
once	TRBV10-3	NA	TRBJ1-2	CAISDGPRGYGYTF	TGTGCCATCAGTGACGGGCCCCGGGGCTATGGCTACACCTTC
NA	TRBV5-1	TRBD2	TRBJ2-3	CASSMGLAGTSDTQYF	TGCGCCAGCAGCATGGGACTAGCGGGAACCTCAGATACGCAGTATTTT
NA	TRBV25-1	NA	TRBJ1-4	CASSESGTEKLFF	TGTGCCAGCAGTGAGTCGGGAACTGAAAAACTGTTTTTT
NA	TRBV7-9	TRBD1	TRBJ2-1	CASSGTGTGSYNEQFF	TGTGCCAGCAGCGGTACCGGGACAGGAAGTTACAATGAGCAGTTCTTC
NA	TRBV23-1	NA	TRBJ1-1	CASRPYMTGTRLSTEAFF	TGCGCCAGCAGACCCTATATGACAGGAACCCGCCTGAGTACTGAAGCTTTCTTT
NA	TRBV7-2	TRBD2	TRBJ2-1	CASSLTSGRMNEQFF	TGTGCCAGCAGCTTGACTAGCGGGAGAATGAATGAGCAGTTCTTC
NA	TRBV5-1	TRBD2	TRBJ2-2	CASSFGLAGYTGELFF	TGCGCCAGCAGCTTCGGACTAGCGGGGTATACCGGGGAGCTGTTTTTT
few	TRBV30	NA	TRBJ1-2	CAWGSRGSGYTF	TGTGCCTGGGGATCGCGGGGGTCTGGCTACACCTTC
NA	TRBV7-6	TRBD1	TRBJ1-3	CASSPPPGTAGNTIYF	TGTGCCAGCAGCCCGCCCCCCGGGACAGCTGGAAACACCATATATTTT
NA	TRBV15	NA	TRBJ1-3	CATSRDVGATGNTIYF	TGTGCCACCAGCAGAGATGTGGGGGCGACTGGAAACACCATATATTTT
NA	TRBV15	NA	TRBJ1-1	CATSREWAGDSYTEAFF	TGTGCCACCAGCAGAGAGTGGGCAGGGGATTCGTACACTGAAGCTTTCTTT
NA	TRBV27	TRBD2	TRBJ2-7	CASSKLAGDYEQYF	TGTGCCAGCAGCAAACTAGCGGGAGACTACGAGCAGTACTTC
NA	TRBV7-8	NA	TRBJ2-5	CASSFSIRGGGETQYF	TGTGCCAGCAGCTTTAGCATCAGGGGCGGAGGAGAGACCCAGTACTTC
few	TRBV11-2	NA	TRBJ2-1	CASSLLPGNWNEQFF	TGTGCCAGCAGCTTATTGCCAGGGAATTGGAATGAGCAGTTCTTC
few	TRBV12-5	NA	TRBJ1-5	CASGLKSVRLGNQPQHF	TGTGCTAGTGGTTTGAAGAGTGTCAGGTTAGGAAATCAGCCCCAGCATTTT
NA	TRBV5-1	NA	TRBJ2-7	CASSLGAAREHQFSYEQYF	TGCGCCAGCAGTTTGGGAGCGGCCCGTGAGCACCAGTTTTCCTACGAGCAGTACTTC
once	TRBV6-5	NA	TRBJ2-3	CASRPPRGRSDTQYF	TGTGCCAGCAGACCTCCCAGGGGTCGTTCAGATACGCAGTATTTT
NA	TRBV7-2	NA	TRBJ2-1	CASSSAWDIYNEQFF	TGTGCCAGCAGCTCGGCCTGGGACATTTACAATGAGCAGTTCTTC
NA	TRBV7-8	TRBD2	TRBJ2-7	CASSLIYLAGGEQYF	TGTGCCAGCAGCTTAATTTATCTAGCGGGAGGCGAGCAGTACTTC
few	TRBV5-1	TRBD1	TRBJ2-3	CASSLALQGAPDTQYF	TGCGCCAGCAGCTTGGCTCTACAGGGGGCCCCGGATACGCAGTATTTT
NA	TRBV11-3	NA	TRBJ1-4	CASSLAGMNEKLFF	TGTGCCAGCAGCCTGGCAGGAATGAATGAAAAACTGTTTTTT
NA	TRBV5-1	NA	TRBJ2-7	CASSSIYEQYF	TGCGCCAGCTCATCCATCTACGAGCAGTACTTC
NA	TRBV14	TRBD1	TRBJ1-2	CASSLTGAHGYTF	TGTGCCAGCAGCCTCACAGGGGCCCATGGCTACACCTTC
NA	TRBV4-1	TRBD1	TRBJ1-5	CASSLTPGQGSQPQHF	TGCGCCAGCAGCTTAACCCCGGGACAGGGGAGTCAGCCCCAGCATTTT
few	TRBV15	TRBD1	TRBJ2-5	CATSRRDRGRETQYF	TGTGCCACCAGCAGGAGGGACAGGGGGCGAGAGACCCAGTACTTC
NA	TRBV27	NA	TRBJ2-6	CASSFRGGGANVLTF	TGTGCCAGCAGTTTCCGTGGAGGTGGGGCCAACGTCCTGACTTTC
few	TRBV18	TRBD1	TRBJ2-7	CASSRRGQGVYEQYF	TGTGCCAGCTCCCGTCGGGGACAGGGGGTTTACGAGCAGTACTTC
NA	TRBV16	NA	TRBJ2-7	CASSQSRGEQYF	TGTGCCAGCAGCCAATCAAGAGGCGAGCAGTACTTC
NA	TRBV2	TRBD1	TRBJ1-6	CARTGTGNSPLHF	TGTGCCAGAACCGGGACAGGGAACTCACCCCTCCACTTT
NA	TRBV5-1	NA	TRBJ2-3	CASSLQGTADTQYF	TGCGCCAGCAGCCTACAGGGTACGGCGGATACGCAGTATTTT
NA	TRBV19	TRBD2	TRBJ2-1	CASSKVSSGGSSYNEQFF	TGTGCCAGTAGTAAGGTGTCTAGCGGGGGGAGCTCCTACAATGAGCAGTTCTTC